The 11 T cell receptor beta chains below all came from one sample that was sequenced in a study of identical twins. From the 5' RACE reads, TCRdb called clonotypes with MiXCR, one entry per CDR3 protein. This sample has around 480,000 distinct CDR3 sequences, with 14% found just once. The sample was also linked to a second study, of yellow fever vaccine responses in identical twins.

The source material was CD4+ T cells sorted from blood. The receptor set was obtained from a woman under 30 in good health.

The gene calls are TRBV18 and TRBJ2-5; the D is unclear. Per the germline V gene, CDR1 is KGHSH and CDR2 is LQKENI. V lost 2 bases and J lost 0, with 4 bases in between. The CDR3 has 13 residues. CDR3 DNA: TGTGCCAGCTCACCAACAGACCAAGAGACCCAGTACTTC. Translating it yields CASSPTDQETQYF.

The genes are TRBV5-1 and TRBJ2-7; D is perhaps TRBD2 (6 bases). The CDR3 runs to 12 residues. Germline V gene sequence: CDR1 SGHRS, CDR2 YFSETQ. The germline V and J ends were trimmed by 4 bases and 3 bases, with 8 bases remaining between them. The CDR3 loop reads CASSKEGYEQYF. The CDR3 DNA reads as TGCGCCAGCAGCAAGGAGGGCTACGAGCAGTACTTC.

This clonotype showed up many times. The V and J genes are TRBV10-2 and TRBJ2-7; no firm D call. There are 13 residues in the CDR3. Trimming stripped 4 bases from V and 0 bases from J, with 7 bases between. In germline, CDR1 is WSHSY, CDR2 SAAADI. CDR3 loop: CASSALSSYEQYF. CDR3 coding DNA: TGCGCCAGCAGTGCCCTCAGCTCCTACGAGCAGTACTTC.

This clonotype was counted only a few times. The gene calls are TRBV12-3 or TRBV12-4 and TRBJ2-2; D is undetermined. The V end was cut by 1 base, the J end by 7 bases, with 13 bases between. The CDR3 spans 15 residues. The CDR3 DNA follows: TGTGCCAGCAGTTTAGGAGGACGGCCAAACGGGGAGCTGTTTTTT. This encodes CASSLGGRPNGELFF.

This clonotype came up a few times. This chain joins TRBV7-4 and TRBJ2-7, with 8 nucleotides matching TRBD2. The V and J ends lost 1 base and 0 bases, in that order; junction bases with no gene match: 5. The germline gives CDR1 SGHVT, CDR2 SQSDAQ. The CDR3 contains 16 residues. CDR3 residues: CASSLGLAHFSYEQYF. DNA for the CDR3: TGTGCCAGCAGCTTAGGACTAGCGCACTTCTCCTACGAGCAGTACTTC.

As to this clonotype: At one end, the junction sequence differs from germline, possibly due to a read error. The CDR3, as DNA: TGCAGCAATGATGGCTACACCTTC. Residues: CSNDGYTF. The chain has TRBV7-6 and TRBJ1-2, with D uncertain. CDR1 and CDR2 (germline): SGHVS, FNYEAQ. The CDR3 consists of 8 residues.

In this sample, this clonotype turned up a few times. V and J are TRBV3-1 and TRBJ2-1, with D hard to call. Germline V gene lookup returns CDR1 LGHDT and CDR2 YNNKEL (reference sequence). The V end lost 1 base, the J end lost 10 bases, and 14 bases lay between the germline ends. This CDR3 is 14 amino acids long. CDR3 nucleotides: TGTGCCAGCAGCCAAGGCGGTCCGGTAGAAGAGCAGTTCTTC. It yields the protein CASSQGGPVEEQFF.

Concerning this clonotype: Sequence at one end of the junction differs from germline and may be a read error. The chain combines TRBV29-1 with TRBJ2-1; weak D call: TRBD2 (7 bases). Germline CDR1 and CDR2: SQVTM and ANQGSEA. The CDR3 sequence is 13 residues long. The CDR3 reads CSVGGGPYNEKFF. For the CDR3, the DNA is TGCAGCGTTGGGGGGGGGCCCTACAATGAGAAGTTCTTC.

This chain joins TRBV29-1 and TRBJ2-3; a weak D match, TRBD2 (5 bases). The CDR3 contains 13 residues. V was cut by 5 bases and J by 4 bases, with 13 bases left in between. Germline V CDR1 and CDR2: SQVTM, ANQGSEA. This CDR3 reads CSVSRVQADTQYF. The CDR3 DNA follows: TGCAGCGTTTCGAGGGTGCAAGCAGATACGCAGTATTTT.

This clonotype was seen more than once but under ten times. The CDR3 protein is CASSQRLASSTDTQYF. CDR3 coding DNA: TGTGCCAGCAGCCAACGACTAGCGTCCAGCACAGATACGCAGTATTTT. The V call is TRBV14, the J call TRBJ2-3, with 8 bases identical to TRBD2. The CDR3 length is 16 residues. V was clipped by 2 bases and J by 0 bases; unmatched bases: 4. Germline assignment: CDR1 SGHDN and CDR2 FVKESK. The variable domain in full, with the rest retrieved from reference TRBV14 and TRBJ2-3, is EAGVTQFPSHSVIEKGQTVTLRCDPISGHDNLYWYRRVMGKEIKFLLHFVKESKQDESGMPNNRFLAERTGGTYSTLKVQPAELEDSGVYFCASSQRLASSTDTQYFGPGTRLTVL.

This clonotype was detected many times. This chain uses TRBV5-1 with TRBJ2-1; D gene uncertain. This CDR3 comprises 12 residues. CDR1 and CDR2 (germline): SGHRS, YFSETQ. V was shortened by 2 bases and J by 3 bases, with 3 bases between the two germline ends. As DNA, the CDR3 is TGCGCCAGCAGCTTCTTCTACAATGAGCAGTTCTTC. This translates into CASSFFYNEQFF.